The TCR beta chain described here comes from a study of T cell repertoires in cytomegalovirus infection. Study overall: Indications came from public TCR beta signatures; they pointed to CMV infection and to a matching HLA type.

In regard to this clonotype: The antigen is not known.

The study, taken as a whole, reports: Carriage of CMV together with the relevant HLA was identifiable through cumulative public TCR beta family frequency. Dominating the ex vivo response were TCR beta clonotypes that were CMV-specific and HLA-C-restricted.

TCRdb called the reads again in MiXCR, with one record for every CDR3 protein. This sample has about 300,000 distinct CDR3 sequences, with roughly 26% found just once. Germline lookup yields CDR1 DFQATT and CDR2 SNEGSKA (reference sequence). V gave up 5 bases and J gave up 4 bases; unmatched junction bases: 4. CDR3 length equals 13 residues. The TCR originated in a human donor in good health (CMV status not recorded). Some clones in this sample may be carry-over from other donors' samples. The sequenced material came from PBMCs. This chain links TRBV20-1 with TRBJ1-3, with 8 positions matching TRBD1. The CDR3 protein is CSAYRDRGNTIYF. The CDR3 nucleotides are TGCAGTGCTTACCGGGACAGGGGAAACACCATATATTTT.